The 31 T cell receptor beta chains below were found in one sample sequenced in a study of OX40 agonist ivuxolimab in advanced cancers. Some clones are missing from TCRdb's copy, which holds only in-frame ones; the method was immunoSEQ multiplex PCR. The sample includes about 82,000 clones, roughly 92% of them seen just once. The sample here was CD4+ or CD8+ T cells sorted from blood, taken in a trial of the OX40 agonist ivuxolimab. The receptor source for this set is an adult with an advanced solid tumor such as melanoma, head and neck, liver or kidney cancer.

The chain recombines TRBV5-1 with TRBJ2-5; TRBD1 might be the D (6 bases). The V gene lost 4 bases and the J gene lost 4 bases, with 20 bases spanning the gap. CDR1 and CDR2 from the germline V gene are SGHRS and YFSETQ. The CDR3 length is 16 residues. DNA for the CDR3: TGCGCCAGCAGCCAAACCGCTACAGGGTTGGCAGAGACCCAGTACTTC. Encoded protein: CASSQTATGLAETQYF.

The chain joins TRBV27 to TRBJ2-2, with D hard to call. Germline loops: CDR1 MNHEY, CDR2 SMNVEV (reference sequence). The CDR3 runs 16 residues. Trimming shortened V by 6 bases and J by 6 bases, and 20 bases separated the two germline ends. The CDR3 region has the DNA TGTGCCAGCAGCCCTGAAGTTAGATATGGGTCCGGGGAGCTGTTTTTT. This encodes CASSPEVRYGSGELFF.

This clone has only a few counts. Other nucleotide sequences in the sample specify the same CDR3. The rearrangement uses TRBV5-8 and TRBJ1-1, with a possible D match to TRBD1 (6 bases). V dropped 6 bases and J dropped 6 bases, with 12 bases sitting between them. Per germline, CDR1 SGHTS and CDR2 YDEGEE. CDR3 size: 12 residues. The CDR3 here is CASNRGGPEAFF. In DNA form, the CDR3 reads TGTGCCAGCAACCGGGGGGGCCCTGAAGCTTTCTTT.

The chain carries TRBV7-9 and TRBJ1-1, with D hard to call. Germline assignment: CDR1 SEHNR and CDR2 FQNEAQ (reference sequence). V dropped 6 bases and J dropped 1 base, with 6 bases sitting between them. The CDR3 sequence is 12 residues long. The CDR3 DNA reads as TGTGCCAGCAGGTTGCAGAACACTGAAGCTTTCTTT. It specifies CASRLQNTEAFF.

Only one count was recorded for this clone. The J gene is TRBJ1-1, the V gene TRBV5-1; no clear D. CDR1 is SGHRS and CDR2 is YFSETQ in the germline V gene. Trimming removed 0 bases at V and 1 base at J, with 7 bases between. The CDR3 is 14 amino acids. For the CDR3, the DNA is TGCGCCAGCAGCTTGGGACTCCCGAACACTGAAGCTTTCTTT. It specifies CASSLGLPNTEAFF.

This chain links TRBV10-3 with TRBJ1-5; 8 bases are shared with TRBD1. CDR3 length: 14 residues. The trim removed 2 bases at V and 6 bases at J, leaving 3 bases unmatched. Germline V lookup: CDR1 ENHRY, CDR2 SYGVKD. The CDR3 DNA reads as TGTGCCATCAGTGAGCAGGGGGCGAGTCAGCCCCAGCATTTT. Its translation: CAISEQGASQPQHF.

The CDR3 DNA follows: TGCGCCAGCAGCTTCGGACAGGGTGATGGCTACACCTTC. Translation: CASSFGQGDGYTF. The V call is TRBV5-1, the J call TRBJ1-2, with 8 bases lining up with TRBD1. Trimming cost V 2 bases and J 6 bases; bases outside gene matches: 3. Germline V gene data show CDR1 as SGHRS and CDR2 as YFSETQ. The CDR3 extends over 13 amino acids.

The chain couples TRBV18 to TRBJ2-7; 7 bases agree with TRBD2. CDR1 and CDR2 (germline): KGHSH, LQKENI. The CDR3 extends over 15 amino acids. V lost 3 bases to trimming and J lost 3 bases; unmatched junction nucleotides: 8. The CDR3 loop reads CASSPRGRDLYEQYF. The CDR3 DNA reads TGTGCCAGCTCACCTCGCGGGAGAGACCTCTACGAGCAGTACTTC.

The chain joins TRBV29-1 to TRBJ1-2, with TRBD1 identical over 7 bases. This CDR3 has 13 amino acids. The junction had 6 bases not matched to a gene; V was cut back by 4 bases and J by 4 bases. Germline assignment: CDR1 SQVTM and CDR2 ANQGSEA. The CDR3 nucleotides are TGCAGCGTTGCGACAGGGCGTTCCTATGGCTACACCTTC. It codes for CSVATGRSYGYTF.

The chain combines TRBV6-6 with TRBJ2-5; a weak D match, TRBD2 (5 bases). This CDR3 comprises 13 residues. Germline-derived CDR1 and CDR2 are MNHNY and SVGAGI (reference sequence). Between the trimmed V and J ends, which lost 4 bases and 3 bases, there was a span of 9 bases. CDR3 bases: TGTGCCAGCAGTTTTCTAGCTAAAGAGACCCAGTACTTC. Encoded protein: CASSFLAKETQYF.

The chain links TRBV4-2 to TRBJ2-5, with D unresolved. CDR1 and CDR2 (germline): LGHNA, YNFKEQ. The CDR3 contains 15 residues. V lost 2 bases and J 4 bases, leaving 14 bases between the germline ends. The CDR3 here is CASSQLFGRPETQYF. The CDR3 DNA sequence: TGTGCCAGCAGCCAACTCTTTGGCAGGCCAGAGACCCAGTACTTC.

The rearrangement uses TRBV5-1 and TRBJ1-1; no reliable D call. This CDR3 contains 13 residues. The germline V and J ends were trimmed by 3 bases and 7 bases, with 13 bases remaining between them. Germline CDR1 SGHRS, CDR2 YFSETQ. The CDR3 nucleotides read TGCGCCAGCAGCTCGGACGGGCCTTTTGAAGCTTTCTTT. It specifies CASSSDGPFEAFF.

This clone was detected once. The chain carries TRBV18 and TRBJ2-5; weak D call: TRBD1 (6 bases). With 3 bases removed from V and 5 bases from J, the gap between germline ends came to 10 bases. Germline CDR1 and CDR2: KGHSH and LQKENI. The CDR3 extends over 13 amino acids. The CDR3 region is CASSPEGVETQYF. DNA of the CDR3: TGTGCCAGCTCACCTGAGGGGGTGGAGACCCAGTACTTC.

The V call is TRBV19, the J call TRBJ2-1; D is unresolved. The CDR3 has 11 residues. V lost 5 bases and J lost 4, with 3 bases in between. Germline V gives CDR1 LNHDA, CDR2 SQIVND (reference sequence). The CDR3 DNA follows: TGTGCCAGTAGTGTGTACAATGAGCAGTTCTTC. The encoded protein is CASSVYNEQFF.

This clone was observed once. The conserved phenylalanine or tryptophan normally closing the CDR3 is absent here, so this likely arose from a read error. The limits of the CDR3 on the DNA are not certain, so only TCRdb's listed CDR3 is given. This chain joins TRBV11-2 and TRBJ2-7; the tabulated D call, TRBD1, remains unverified against the DNA. Germline V CDR1 and CDR2: SGHAT, FQNNGV. From its first to its last residue, the CDR3 has 10 amino acids. CDR3 residues: CASSSSYTGG.

V and J are TRBV11-3 and TRBJ2-2; possible D gene TRBD1, 5 bases. Trimming took 0 bases from V and 6 from J, leaving 20 bases between them. The CDR3 covers 18 residues. Germline assignment: CDR1 SGHNT and CDR2 YENEEA. This chain's CDR3 is CASSLDFRRQGLSGELFF. DNA of the CDR3: TGTGCCAGCAGCTTAGATTTCAGGCGGCAGGGTTTATCCGGGGAGCTGTTTTTT.

The rearrangement uses TRBV30 and TRBJ1-3, with D hard to call. V was pared by 4 bases and J by 0 bases, with 16 bases between. CDR3 length: 16 residues. The V gene's germline CDR1 is GTSNPN and CDR2 SVGIG (reference sequence). The CDR3 DNA sequence: TGTGCCTGGACGGTGCGAGGTACGGGCTCTGGAAACACCATATATTTT. It codes for CAWTVRGTGSGNTIYF.

The CDR3 DNA reads TGCGCCAGCAGCCAAGGGACAAAGCAGTTCTTC. It codes for CASSQGTKQFF. The V gene is TRBV4-1, the J gene TRBJ2-1; D is possibly TRBD1 (5 bases). The CDR3 loop spans 11 amino acids. Germline V gene data show CDR1 as MGHRA and CDR2 as YSYEKL. The germline V and J ends were trimmed by 1 base and 11 bases, with 6 bases remaining between them.

The V and J genes are TRBV11-3 and TRBJ2-7, with a weak D call TRBD2 (5 bases). The CDR3 sequence is 12 residues long. In germline, CDR1 is SGHNT, CDR2 YENEEA. V lost 1 base and J lost 8, with 9 bases in between. The CDR3 sequence is CASSLGGSKQYF. In DNA form, the CDR3 reads TGTGCCAGCAGCTTAGGAGGGTCGAAGCAGTACTTC.

The chain couples TRBV11-3 to TRBJ1-2; possible D gene TRBD1, 5 bases. The CDR3 is made up of 14 amino acids. Germline V gene sequence: CDR1 SGHNT, CDR2 YENEEA. V gave up 5 bases and J gave up 2 bases, with 12 bases separating them. For the CDR3, the DNA is TGTGCCAGCAGCCTCCACGGGGGGAACTATGGCTACACCTTC. Translated: CASSLHGGNYGYTF.

The chain combines TRBV30 with TRBJ2-5; D gene unclear. Trimming took 3 bases from V and 7 from J, leaving 12 bases between them. Germline assignment: CDR1 GTSNPN and CDR2 SVGIG (reference sequence). The CDR3 length is 12 residues. The DNA for the CDR3 is TGTGCCTGGAGCCCCAATGGCGGGACCCAGTACTTC. The encoded protein is CAWSPNGGTQYF.

The DNA for the CDR3 is TGTGCCACCGAGAACAGGGGTCCTGGACCCCAGCATTTT. Its translation: CATENRGPGPQHF. V gene TRBV19 combines with J gene TRBJ1-5; TRBD1 matches 7 bases. Per germline, CDR1 LNHDA and CDR2 SQIVND (reference sequence). The CDR3 contains 13 residues. Trimming removed 10 bases from V and 10 bases from J; junction bases left unmatched: 13.

The rearrangement uses TRBV19 and TRBJ1-5; no reliable D call. The CDR3 runs to 14 residues. V was pared by 3 bases and J by 7 bases, with 13 bases between. Looked up from germline, CDR1 is LNHDA and CDR2 is SQIVND (reference sequence). CDR3 coding DNA: TGTGCCAGTAGTATCCGGGAGGGAGGGCAGCCCCAGCATTTT. Translation: CASSIREGGQPQHF. Complete variable domain (other parts from reference TRBV19 and TRBJ1-5): DGGITQSPKYLFRKEGQNVTLSCEQNLNHDAMYWYRQDPGQGLRLIYYSQIVNDFQKGDIAEGYSVSREKKESFPLTVTSAQKNPTAFYLCASSIREGGQPQHFGDGTRLSIL.

The rearrangement links TRBV9 to TRBJ1-3; the match to TRBD1 covers 8 bases. CDR1 SGDLS and CDR2 YYNGEE come from the germline V gene. J was trimmed by 0 bases and V by 3 bases; bases with no gene match: 8. The CDR3 is 17 residues long. This chain's CDR3 is CASSDPTGVISGNTIYF. The DNA of the CDR3 is TGTGCCAGCAGCGATCCGACAGGGGTCATCTCTGGAAACACCATATATTTT. The whole variable domain, filled in from reference TRBV9 and TRBJ1-3, reads DSGVTQTPKHLITATGQRVTLRCSPRSGDLSVYWYQQSLDQGLQFLIQYYNGEERAKGNILERFSAQQFPDLHSELNLSSLELGDSALYFCASSDPTGVISGNTIYFGEGSWLTVV.

V gene TRBV9 combines with J gene TRBJ1-1; 7 nucleotides line up with TRBD1. The CDR3 runs to 13 residues. V lost 4 bases, J lost 3 bases, and 3 bases stayed unmatched. The germline gives CDR1 SGDLS, CDR2 YYNGEE. This chain's CDR3 is CASSKQGDTEAFF. CDR3 nucleotides: TGTGCCAGCAGCAAGCAGGGGGACACTGAAGCTTTCTTT. Using reference TRBV9 and TRBJ1-1 for the parts outside the CDR3, the full variable domain is DSGVTQTPKHLITATGQRVTLRCSPRSGDLSVYWYQQSLDQGLQFLIQYYNGEERAKGNILERFSAQQFPDLHSELNLSSLELGDSALYFCASSKQGDTEAFFGQGTRLTVV.

The chain couples TRBV9 to TRBJ2-1; D remains unclear. CDR3 length: 15 residues. Germline loops: CDR1 SGDLS, CDR2 YYNGEE. V dropped 0 bases and J dropped 2 bases, with 9 bases sitting between them. The CDR3 DNA reads TGTGCCAGCAGCGTAGGCAACGGTGCCTACAATGAGCAGTTCTTC. Protein product: CASSVGNGAYNEQFF. Variable domain in full (rest from reference TRBV9 and TRBJ2-1): DSGVTQTPKHLITATGQRVTLRCSPRSGDLSVYWYQQSLDQGLQFLIQYYNGEERAKGNILERFSAQQFPDLHSELNLSSLELGDSALYFCASSVGNGAYNEQFFGPGTRLTVL.

This clone is a singleton in its sample. The V and J genes are TRBV6-5 and TRBJ2-3; D is uncertain. The V and J ends lost 6 bases and 2 bases respectively, with 6 bases between them. The CDR3 contains 12 residues. The germline gives CDR1 MNHEY, CDR2 SVGAGI. CDR3 nucleotide sequence: TGTGCCAGCAGAGGATTCACAGATACGCAGTATTTT. Translating it yields CASRGFTDTQYF.

The V call is TRBV19, the J call TRBJ2-1; D remains ambiguous. Germline lookup yields CDR1 LNHDA and CDR2 SQIVND (reference sequence). The ends were cut back, 2 bases at V and 7 bases at J, with 9 bases in the middle. This CDR3 is built from 13 residues. The CDR3 sequence: CASSIPTSNEQFF. CDR3 bases: TGTGCCAGTAGTATACCGACCAGTAATGAGCAGTTCTTC.

V usage is TRBV4-1 and J usage is TRBJ2-1, with 7 bases identical to TRBD1. Trimming took 4 bases from V and 8 from J; bases not matched to a gene: 14. Germline V CDR1 and CDR2: MGHRA, YSYEKL. The CDR3 loop spans 16 amino acids. CDR3 sequence reads: CASSRVRGRESDEQFF. The CDR3, as DNA: TGCGCCAGCAGCCGTGTGAGGGGGCGCGAGAGCGATGAGCAGTTCTTC.

This chain links TRBV27 with TRBJ2-5; TRBD2 matches at 7 bases. J lost 2 bases, V lost 5 bases, and 5 bases had no gene match. Per germline, CDR1 MNHEY and CDR2 SMNVEV (reference sequence). The CDR3 spans 14 residues. The CDR3 DNA sequence: TGTGCCAGCAGTGGGCTAGCGGAACAAGAGACCCAGTACTTC. This gives the protein CASSGLAEQETQYF.

This chain connects TRBV4-1 to TRBJ1-6; the D is unclear. The CDR3 extends over 17 amino acids. Germline V lookup: CDR1 MGHRA, CDR2 YSYEKL. V shed 0 bases and J shed 0 bases, with 9 bases lying between them. CDR3 region: CASSQDTVSSYNSPLHF. In DNA, the CDR3 is TGCGCCAGCAGCCAAGATACCGTGAGCTCCTATAATTCACCCCTCCACTTT.